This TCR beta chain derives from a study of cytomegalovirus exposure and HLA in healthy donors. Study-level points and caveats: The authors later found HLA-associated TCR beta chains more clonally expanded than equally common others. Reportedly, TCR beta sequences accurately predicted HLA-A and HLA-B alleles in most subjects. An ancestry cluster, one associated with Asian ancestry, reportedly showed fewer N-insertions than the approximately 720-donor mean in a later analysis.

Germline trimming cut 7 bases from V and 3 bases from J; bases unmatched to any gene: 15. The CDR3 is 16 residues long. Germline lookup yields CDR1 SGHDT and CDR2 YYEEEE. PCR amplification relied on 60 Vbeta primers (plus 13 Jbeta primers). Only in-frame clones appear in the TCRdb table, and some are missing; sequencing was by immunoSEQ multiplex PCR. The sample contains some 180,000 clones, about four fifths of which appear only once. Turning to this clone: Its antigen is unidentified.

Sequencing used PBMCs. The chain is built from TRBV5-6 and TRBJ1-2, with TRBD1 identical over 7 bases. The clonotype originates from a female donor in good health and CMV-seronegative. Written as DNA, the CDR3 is TGTGCCAGCCAGTTTCGAGTAGCCGGGACAGACTATGGCTACACCTTC. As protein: CASQFRVAGTDYGYTF.